Presented here are 5 T cell receptor beta chains from one specimen sequenced in a study of technical replicates of blood from a few donors. Repertoires were generated with immunoSEQ multiplex PCR, while TCRdb's copy carries only in-frame clones and drops some. This sample has under 85,000 clones, with just under 95% found just once. Specimen: T cells isolated from PBMCs. All receptors derive from a human donor in good health.

This chain uses TRBV7-3 with TRBJ2-3, with TRBD1 matching over 8 bases. The V gene end was trimmed by 7 bases and the J gene end by 7 bases; junction bases not matched to a gene: 10. The CDR3 is 14 residues long. Per germline, CDR1 SGHTA and CDR2 FQGTGA. CDR3 nucleotides: TGTGCCAGCAAAAGGCAGGGGGCTGATCATACGCAGTATTTT. It encodes CASKRQGADHTQYF.

This chain joins TRBV6-5 and TRBJ2-2; tentatively, D is TRBD2 (5 bases). V was trimmed by 7 bases and J by 5 bases, leaving 8 bases between them. The CDR3 runs 12 residues. Germline lookup yields CDR1 MNHEY and CDR2 SVGAGI. The CDR3 is CASKTRTGELFF. The CDR3 DNA follows: TGTGCCAGCAAAACTAGGACCGGGGAGCTGTTTTTT.

V gene TRBV6-1 combines with J gene TRBJ1-5, with D uncertain. V was trimmed by 0 bases and J by 6 bases, leaving 15 bases between them. The CDR3 sequence is 16 residues long. In germline, CDR1 is MNHNS, CDR2 SASEGT. DNA of the CDR3: TGTGCCAGCAGTGAAGCGAGGCTGGGTACCACTCAGCCCCAGCATTTT. This codes for CASSEARLGTTQPQHF.

The chain carries TRBV27 and TRBJ2-1, with 12 nucleotides matching TRBD2. The CDR3 totals 16 residues. Unmatched junction bases numbered 4, after V lost 7 bases and J lost 0 bases. Per germline, CDR1 MNHEY and CDR2 SMNVEV (reference sequence). This chain's CDR3 is CASTGLAGLSYNEQFF. The DNA for the CDR3 is TGTGCCAGCACAGGACTAGCGGGGCTCTCCTACAATGAGCAGTTCTTC.

The CDR3 coding sequence is TGTGCCAGTAAAGGGACAGGGTTCTCCTACGAGCAGTACTTC. Protein product: CASKGTGFSYEQYF. The chain carries TRBV19 and TRBJ2-7; the match to TRBD1 covers 9 bases. Per the germline V gene, CDR1 is LNHDA and CDR2 is SQIVND (reference sequence). This CDR3 is built from 14 residues. J gave up 0 bases and V 7 bases, and 4 bases lay outside the gene matches.